The source of this T cell receptor (beta chain) is a study of tumor and adjacent non-tumor tissue in lung cancer. As for the study in general: The cohort had about twelve adenocarcinoma, a couple of squamous cell and 1 small cell patients. Patients were aged about 31 to 76, roughly 9 men and 4 to 6 women, stage I to III.

The template was RNA from unsorted bulk tissue. Newly diagnosed lung cancer patients had thoracic surgery in China, August–late 2014, without prior chemotherapy. General study findings and limits: Normal lung showed higher cumulative top 100 clone frequency than tumor.

The CDR3 is 17 amino acids. With respect to this clonotype: The antigen remains unidentified. One junction end disagrees with the germline gene, perhaps due to a read error.

The library came from three nested PCR rounds adapted from ARM-PCR protocols. Each CDR3 protein gets one entry after TCRdb re-called the multiplex PCR reads with MiXCR. The sample has 100,000 to 150,000 distinct CDR3 sequences, 60% to 70% seen once. The chain uses TRBV12-3 or TRBV12-4 and TRBJ2-7, with 8 bases identical to TRBD2. The receptor was derived from a man between 25 and 39 years old with non-small cell lung cancer. The material sequenced was lung tumor tissue. The CDR3, as DNA: TGTGCTAGCAGTTTAGAGGGGGGCGGGGGGTCTAGAGGCGAGCGGTACTTC. Amino acids: CASSLEGGGGSRGERYF.